This T cell receptor beta chain appears in the sequencing data of a study of CD8+ T cells in alopecia areata. RNA extraction was followed by reverse transcription into cDNA, which acted as the sequencing template. TCRdb keeps only in-frame clones here, not all; method: immunoSEQ multiplex PCR. The sample records 90,000 to 120,000 clones, 84% being singletons. The treatment is: oral pan-JAK inhibitor, 5-10 mg twice daily. Many counts were recorded for this clone. Germline loops: CDR1 LGHNA, CDR2 YSLEER. The CDR3 sequence is 16 residues long. V shed 0 bases and J 3 bases; nucleotides not matched to a gene: 4.

This sequence was found in a human donor with alopecia areata. This chain uses TRBV4-3 with TRBJ2-1; 8 bases align to TRBD2. The source material was CD8+ T cells sorted from blood, sampled at week 24, from a patient treated with tofacitinib. CDR3 in DNA: TGCGCCAGCAGCCAAGAATCGGGGGGGCGCTACAATGAGCAGTTCTTC. Translation: CASSQESGGRYNEQFF.